This entry lists 18 T cell receptor beta chains sequenced from one sample in a study of technical replicates of blood from several donors. Assay: immunoSEQ multiplex PCR; the TCRdb copy retains only in-frame clones and omits some. The data show under 90,000 clones, with 85% to 95% seen just once and roughly 0.25% held by the top ten. Sequencing used T cells isolated from PBMCs. These receptors all stem from a human donor in good health.

This clone has only one observation. This chain uses TRBV14 with TRBJ1-4; D perhaps matches TRBD1 (5 bases). CDR1 is SGHDN and CDR2 is FVKESK in the germline V gene. The CDR3 is 14 amino acids. V lost 3 bases and J lost 3, with 8 bases in between. The CDR3: CASSHRGANEKLFF. CDR3 sequence (DNA): TGTGCCAGCAGCCATCGGGGGGCTAATGAAAAACTGTTTTTT.

The chain carries TRBV27 and TRBJ1-1; D is perhaps TRBD1 (5 bases). The CDR3 has 15 residues. V was clipped by 4 bases and J by 1 base, with 13 bases between them. Germline V gene sequence: CDR1 MNHEY, CDR2 SMNVEV (reference sequence). The CDR3 region has the DNA TGTGCCAGCAGTTCCCTCCAGGGAGGGAACACTGAAGCTTTCTTT. This encodes CASSSLQGGNTEAFF.

J is TRBJ2-5 and V is TRBV7-8; 7 bases agree with TRBD2. The CDR3 has 18 amino acids. V dropped 1 base and J dropped 2; count of bases not matched to a gene: 13. Germline V gives CDR1 SGHVS, CDR2 FQNEAQ. The CDR3 region has the DNA TGTGCCAGCAGCTTAGGCACATCTAGCGGACCATTACAAGAGACCCAGTACTTC. Its protein is CASSLGTSSGPLQETQYF.

The chain links TRBV4-1 to TRBJ1-4; 7 positions match TRBD1. The germline gives CDR1 MGHRA, CDR2 YSYEKL. The CDR3 spans 16 residues. Trimming removed 5 bases from V and 13 bases from J; junction bases left unmatched: 19. As DNA, the CDR3 is TGCGCCAGCAGCAAAGGACAGGCCCAATCGGTTCAGGGACTGTTTTTT. This gives the protein CASSKGQAQSVQGLFF.

J is TRBJ2-5 and V is TRBV10-1; no clear D. This CDR3 contains 13 residues. CDR1 and CDR2 (germline): WNHNN, SYGVQD (reference sequence). Trimming removed 6 bases at V and 4 bases at J, with 12 bases between. CDR3 in DNA: TGCGCCAGCAGCCGTACGACTGCAGAGACCCAGTACTTC. Its translation is CASSRTTAETQYF.

Here the CDR3 reads CASSSPRDRGNEQYF. The CDR3 DNA sequence: TGTGCCAGCAGCTCACCCCGGGACAGGGGGAACGAGCAGTACTTC. The chain has TRBV5-4 and TRBJ2-7; 11 bases match TRBD1. The CDR3 is 15 amino acids. Germline V gene lookup returns CDR1 SGHNT and CDR2 YYREEE (reference sequence). J gave up 5 bases and V 3 bases, and 7 bases lay outside the gene matches.

This chain joins TRBV28 and TRBJ2-3; D perhaps matches TRBD1 (5 bases). The germline V gene encodes CDR1 MDHEN and CDR2 SYDVKM. V lost 2 bases to trimming and J lost 0 bases, with 15 bases between them. The CDR3 runs to 17 residues. The DNA for the CDR3 is TGTGCCAGCAGTTTACCGAGGACATCGGACAGCACAGATACGCAGTATTTT. Protein sequence: CASSLPRTSDSTDTQYF.

The chain is built from TRBV2 and TRBJ1-4, with 8 nucleotides matching TRBD1. Germline values: CDR1 SNHLY, CDR2 FYNNEI. This CDR3 has 15 amino acids. V shed 3 bases and J 7 bases; nucleotides not matched to a gene: 7. In DNA, the CDR3 is TGTGCCAGCAGTGATTGGACAGGGCGAGGTGAAAAACTGTTTTTT. Translated: CASSDWTGRGEKLFF.

This clone was counted a single time. The rearrangement joins TRBV30 to TRBJ2-3; weak D call: TRBD2 (6 bases). This CDR3 comprises 12 residues. Trimming took off 7 bases at V and 4 bases at J, with 12 bases between the two ends. Germline V gene sequence: CDR1 GTSNPN, CDR2 SVGIG (reference sequence). The CDR3 loop reads CAYNTGADTQYF. The CDR3 DNA reads as TGTGCCTATAACACGGGGGCAGATACGCAGTATTTT. The full variable domain, completed using reference TRBV30 and TRBJ2-3, is SQTIHQWPATLVQPVGSPLSLECTVEGTSNPNLYWYRQAAGRGLQLLFYSVGIGQISSEVPQNLSASRPQDRQFILSSKKLLLSDSGFYLCAYNTGADTQYFGPGTRLTVL.

The chain couples TRBV28 to TRBJ2-4; possibly TRBD2 for D (6 bases). Trimming stripped 6 bases from V and 0 bases from J, with 12 bases between. This CDR3 has 15 residues. From germline, CDR1 is MDHEN and CDR2 SYDVKM. The CDR3, as DNA: TGTGCCAGCAGCCCCGGGAGTTTAGCCAAAAACATTCAGTACTTC. It encodes CASSPGSLAKNIQYF.

This clone was observed once. The chain uses TRBV19 and TRBJ2-1; 11 bases map to TRBD2. The J segment lost 8 bases and the V segment lost 5 bases, leaving 8 bases of the junction unmatched. The CDR3 has 15 amino acids. Germline values: CDR1 LNHDA, CDR2 SQIVND (reference sequence). The CDR3 region has the DNA TGTGCCAGTAGTCAGGAGTTAGCGGGAGGGGATGAGCAGTTCTTC. It codes for CASSQELAGGDEQFF.

This chain uses TRBV6-4 with TRBJ2-3; 12 nucleotides line up with TRBD2. The CDR3 length is 16 residues. Germline V lookup: CDR1 MRHNA, CDR2 SNTAGT. J lost 4 bases, V lost 0 bases, and 2 bases had no gene match. The CDR3 sequence: CASSDSASGGADTQYF. The DNA for the CDR3 is TGTGCCAGCAGTGACTCTGCTAGCGGGGGGGCAGATACGCAGTATTTT.

J is TRBJ1-2 and V is TRBV29-1, with D possibly being TRBD1 (5 bases). This CDR3 is 14 amino acids long. Germline CDR1 and CDR2: SQVTM and ANQGSEA. The V end was cut by 4 bases, the J end by 3 bases, with 15 bases between. The CDR3 region is CSVGGGEGYYGYTF. For the CDR3, the DNA is TGCAGCGTTGGAGGAGGGGAAGGGTACTATGGCTACACCTTC.

V usage is TRBV2 and J usage is TRBJ1-6, with D tentatively TRBD1 (5 bases). The CDR3 has 22 residues. V gave up 0 bases and J gave up 9 bases, with 33 bases separating them. Germline V gene data show CDR1 as SNHLY and CDR2 as FYNNEI. CDR3 region: CASSEALRGGSSRAPTSSPLHF. In nucleotides, the CDR3 is TGTGCCAGCAGTGAAGCGCTTCGGGGGGGGTCGTCTAGGGCCCCAACGAGTTCACCCCTCCACTTT.

This chain joins TRBV4-2 and TRBJ2-7; 11 bases match TRBD2. Germline trimming cut 1 base from V and 1 base from J; bases unmatched to any gene: 3. There are 16 residues in the CDR3. Germline CDR1 is LGHNA and CDR2 is YNFKEQ. CDR3: CASSQARLAGSYEQYF. CDR3 bases: TGTGCCAGCAGCCAAGCCCGACTAGCGGGGTCCTACGAGCAGTACTTC.

The J gene is TRBJ1-1, the V gene TRBV11-1; 7 nucleotides agree with TRBD1. The V segment lost 3 bases and the J segment 5 bases; nucleotides outside the gene matches: 3. Germline V gives CDR1 SGHAT, CDR2 FQDESV (reference sequence). The CDR3 runs to 13 residues. The CDR3 region is CASSFQQGTEAFF. CDR3 sequence (DNA): TGTGCCAGCAGCTTTCAACAGGGGACTGAAGCTTTCTTT.

The V call is TRBV6-6, the J call TRBJ2-2, with 13 bases that match TRBD2. Germline V lookup: CDR1 MNHNY, CDR2 SVGAGI (reference sequence). CDR3 length: 16 residues. V shed 8 bases, J shed 4 bases, and the junction held 7 bases outside the gene matches. The CDR3 loop is CASLATSGRFTGELFF. The CDR3 DNA sequence: TGTGCCAGCTTAGCGACTAGCGGGAGGTTCACCGGGGAGCTGTTTTTT.

The chain joins TRBV28 to TRBJ1-5; no clear D gene. There are 13 residues in the CDR3. Germline V gives CDR1 MDHEN, CDR2 SYDVKM. V lost 5 bases to trimming and J lost 3 bases, with 8 bases between them. The CDR3 sequence is CASSPRINQPQHF. CDR3 in DNA: TGTGCCAGCAGTCCCAGGATCAATCAGCCCCAGCATTTT.